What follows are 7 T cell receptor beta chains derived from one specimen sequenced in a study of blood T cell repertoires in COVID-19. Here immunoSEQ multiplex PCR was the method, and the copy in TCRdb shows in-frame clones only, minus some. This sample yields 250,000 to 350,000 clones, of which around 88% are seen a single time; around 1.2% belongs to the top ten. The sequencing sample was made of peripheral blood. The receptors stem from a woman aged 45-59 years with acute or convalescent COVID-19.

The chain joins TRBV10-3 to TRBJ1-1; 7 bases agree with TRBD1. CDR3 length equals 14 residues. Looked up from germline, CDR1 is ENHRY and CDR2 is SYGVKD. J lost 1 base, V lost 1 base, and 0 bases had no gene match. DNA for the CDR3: TGTGCCATCAGTGAGTGGGACAGGAACACTGAAGCTTTCTTT. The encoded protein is CAISEWDRNTEAFF.

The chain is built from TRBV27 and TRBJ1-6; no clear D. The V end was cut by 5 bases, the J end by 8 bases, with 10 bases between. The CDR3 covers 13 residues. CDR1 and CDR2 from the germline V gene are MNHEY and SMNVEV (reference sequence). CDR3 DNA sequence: TGTGCCAGCAGTAGCAGGTGGGATTCACCCCTCCACTTT. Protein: CASSSRWDSPLHF.

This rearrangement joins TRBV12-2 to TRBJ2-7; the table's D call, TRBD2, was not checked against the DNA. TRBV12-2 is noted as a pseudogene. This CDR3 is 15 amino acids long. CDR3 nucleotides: TGTGCAAGTCGCTTCCCCCCCTTTCGGGTGAACGAGCAGTACTTC. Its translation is CASRFPPFRVNEQYF.

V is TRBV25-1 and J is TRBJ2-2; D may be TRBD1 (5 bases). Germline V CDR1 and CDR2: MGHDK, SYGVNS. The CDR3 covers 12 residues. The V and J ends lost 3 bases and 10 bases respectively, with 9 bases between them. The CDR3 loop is CASSDRVEELFF. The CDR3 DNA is TGTGCCAGCAGTGACAGGGTTGAGGAGCTGTTTTTT.

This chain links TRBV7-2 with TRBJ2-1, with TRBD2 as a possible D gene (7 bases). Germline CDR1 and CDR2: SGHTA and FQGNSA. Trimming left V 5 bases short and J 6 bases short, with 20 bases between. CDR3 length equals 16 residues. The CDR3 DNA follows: TGTGCCAGCAGCCTGGGGGCTAGCGGACTCTCCAATGAGCAGTTCTTC. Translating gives CASSLGASGLSNEQFF.

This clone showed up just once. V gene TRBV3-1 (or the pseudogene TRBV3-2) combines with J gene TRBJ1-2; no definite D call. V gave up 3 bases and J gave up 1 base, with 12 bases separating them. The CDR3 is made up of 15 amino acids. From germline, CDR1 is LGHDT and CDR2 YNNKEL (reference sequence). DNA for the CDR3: TGTGCCAGCAGCCAGTCCCGGTTTGTTAACTATGGCTACACCTTC. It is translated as CASSQSRFVNYGYTF.

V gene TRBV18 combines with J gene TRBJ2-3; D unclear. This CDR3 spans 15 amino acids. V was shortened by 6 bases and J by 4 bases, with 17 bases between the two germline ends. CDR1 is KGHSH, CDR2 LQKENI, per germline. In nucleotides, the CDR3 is TGTGCCAGCTCCCTATGGGCCGCAGGTGCAGATACGCAGTATTTT. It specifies CASSLWAAGADTQYF.